The sequence of this TCR beta chain was determined in a study of cytomegalovirus exposure and HLA in healthy donors. Vbeta (60) and Jbeta (13) primers were used in the PCR. TCRdb's copy holds only in-frame clones and misses some; the assay was immunoSEQ multiplex PCR. The table lists some 250,000 clones, about 80% of them singletons. CDR3 length equals 15 residues. CDR1 is SGDLS, CDR2 YYNGEE, per germline. Trimming at V came to 0 bases and at J to 3 bases, leaving 3 bases not matched to a gene. The J gene is TRBJ2-7, the V gene TRBV9, with 10 bases that match TRBD1. The specimen was PBMCs. This clonotype was obtained from a woman aged 60-75 years in good health and CMV-seropositive. CDR3 sequence reads: CASSVEWTGGYEQYF. As DNA, the CDR3 is TGTGCCAGCAGCGTAGAGTGGACAGGGGGCTACGAGCAGTACTTC.